This T cell receptor beta chain was retrieved from a study of cytomegalovirus exposure and HLA in healthy donors. Whole-study context: Drawn from HLA-typed donors, tens of millions of unique TCRs were held in an early data release. Whole-study results and caveats: In a later analysis, V- and J-gene trimming of beta chains associated with a DCLRE1C missense variant, replicated independently.

Both 60 Vbeta primers and 13 Jbeta primers went into the PCR. Clones were sequenced by immunoSEQ multiplex PCR, and TCRdb holds only the in-frame ones, with some missing. The sample lists 50,000 or so clones; 55% to 85% were seen once. This clone was observed a few times. Its specificity is not known. From germline, CDR1 is SGHDT and CDR2 YYEEEE. The CDR3 runs 12 residues. The ends were cut back, 2 bases at V and 11 bases at J, with 8 bases in the middle. J is TRBJ1-6 and V is TRBV5-6; tentative D call: TRBD1 (6 bases). The receptor was isolated from a woman aged 45-65 years in good health and CMV-seronegative. Sequenced input: PBMCs. The CDR3 region has the DNA TGTGCCAGCAGCTTACAGGGAACACCCCTCCACTTT. Translated: CASSLQGTPLHF.